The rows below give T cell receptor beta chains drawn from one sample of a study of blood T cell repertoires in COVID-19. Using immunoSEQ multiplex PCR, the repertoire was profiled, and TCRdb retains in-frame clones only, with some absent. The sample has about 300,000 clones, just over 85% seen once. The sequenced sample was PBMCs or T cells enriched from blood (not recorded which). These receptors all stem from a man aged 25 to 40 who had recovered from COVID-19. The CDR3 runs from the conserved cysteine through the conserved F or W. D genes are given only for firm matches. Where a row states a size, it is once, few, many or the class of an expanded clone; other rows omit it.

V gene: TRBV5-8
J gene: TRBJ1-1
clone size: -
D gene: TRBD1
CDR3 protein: CASSLQGAVEAFF
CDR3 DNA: TGTGCCAGCAGCTTGCAGGGGGCGGTAGAAGCTTTCTTT

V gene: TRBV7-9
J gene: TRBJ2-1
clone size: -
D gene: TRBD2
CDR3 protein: CASSWTSVNNEQFF
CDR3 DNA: TGTGCCAGCAGTTGGACTAGCGTAAACAATGAGCAGTTCTTC

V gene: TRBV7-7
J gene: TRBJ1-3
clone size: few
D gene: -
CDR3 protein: CASSPGGMNSGNTIYF
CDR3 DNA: TGTGCTAGCAGCCCCGGGGGGATGAACTCTGGAAACACCATATATTTT

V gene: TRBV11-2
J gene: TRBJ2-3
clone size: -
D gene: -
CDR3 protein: CASSARGGGDTQYF
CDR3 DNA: TGTGCCAGCAGCGCCAGGGGTGGGGGAGATACGCAGTATTTT

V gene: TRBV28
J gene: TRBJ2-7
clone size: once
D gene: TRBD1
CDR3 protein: CASSSLGQVLSYEQYF
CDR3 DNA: TGTGCCAGCAGTTCCCTCGGACAGGTCCTCTCCTACGAGCAGTACTTC

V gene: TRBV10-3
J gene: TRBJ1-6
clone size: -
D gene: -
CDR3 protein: CAISKPDTGTNSPLHF
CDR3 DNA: TGTGCCATCAGTAAACCCGACACAGGGACGAATTCACCCCTCCACTTT

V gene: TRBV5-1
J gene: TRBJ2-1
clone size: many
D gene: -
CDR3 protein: CASSHSRSYNEQFF
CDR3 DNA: TGCGCCAGCAGCCATTCTAGGTCCTACAATGAGCAGTTCTTC

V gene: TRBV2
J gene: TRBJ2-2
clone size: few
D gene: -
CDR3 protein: CASSEGNTGELFF
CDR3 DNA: TGTGCCAGCAGTGAGGGAAACACCGGGGAGCTGTTTTTT

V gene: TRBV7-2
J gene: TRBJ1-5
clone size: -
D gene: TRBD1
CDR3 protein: CASSTTGGGNQPQHF
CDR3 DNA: TGTGCCAGCAGCACGACAGGGGGCGGAAATCAGCCCCAGCATTTT

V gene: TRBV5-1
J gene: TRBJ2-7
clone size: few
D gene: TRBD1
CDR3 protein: CASKPGGTYEQYF
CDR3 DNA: TGCGCCAGCAAGCCAGGGGGAACCTACGAGCAGTACTTC

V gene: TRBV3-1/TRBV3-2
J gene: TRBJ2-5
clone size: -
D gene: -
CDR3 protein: CASSLPSGGGAQYF
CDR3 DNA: TGTGCCAGCAGCCTCCCTAGCGGAGGGGGTGCCCAGTACTTC

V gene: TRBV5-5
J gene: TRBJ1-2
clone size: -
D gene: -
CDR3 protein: CASSLAPGHRSGYTF
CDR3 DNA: TGTGCCAGCAGCTTGGCCCCGGGTCATAGATCTGGCTACACCTTC

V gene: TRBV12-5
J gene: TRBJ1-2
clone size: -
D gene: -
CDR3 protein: CASGSQGYWGYTF
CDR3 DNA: TGTGCTAGTGGCTCGCAGGGGTATTGGGGCTACACCTTC

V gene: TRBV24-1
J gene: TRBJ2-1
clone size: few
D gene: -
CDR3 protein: CATSDLGGSSYNEQFF
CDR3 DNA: TGTGCCACCAGTGATTTGGGGGGGAGCTCCTACAATGAGCAGTTCTTC

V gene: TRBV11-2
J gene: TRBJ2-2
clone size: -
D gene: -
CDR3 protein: CASSFGGANTGELFF
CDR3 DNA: TGTGCCAGCAGCTTTGGCGGGGCGAACACCGGGGAGCTGTTTTTT

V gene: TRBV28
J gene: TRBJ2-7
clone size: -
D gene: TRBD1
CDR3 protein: CASSFSDRGAYEQYF
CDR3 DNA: TGTGCCAGCAGTTTTTCGGACAGGGGGGCCTACGAGCAGTACTTC

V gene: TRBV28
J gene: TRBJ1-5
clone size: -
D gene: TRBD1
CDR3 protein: CASVDRGFSNQPQHF
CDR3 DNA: TGTGCCAGTGTTGACAGGGGATTTAGCAATCAGCCCCAGCATTTT

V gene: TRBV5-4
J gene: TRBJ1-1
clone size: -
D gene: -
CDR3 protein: CASSLELGRGDTEAFF
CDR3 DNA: TGTGCCAGCAGCTTGGAACTGGGCAGGGGCGACACTGAAGCTTTCTTT

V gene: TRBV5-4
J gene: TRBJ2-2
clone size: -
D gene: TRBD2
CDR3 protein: CASSEGLARAGELFF
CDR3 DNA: TGTGCCAGCAGCGAGGGACTAGCTCGGGCCGGGGAGCTGTTTTTT

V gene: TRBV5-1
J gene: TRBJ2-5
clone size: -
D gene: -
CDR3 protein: CASSLGTAAEETQYF
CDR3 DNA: TGCGCCAGCAGCTTGGGGACTGCGGCCGAAGAGACCCAGTACTTC

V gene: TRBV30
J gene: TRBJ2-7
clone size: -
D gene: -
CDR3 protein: CAWSATSGLLEQYF
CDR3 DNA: TGTGCCTGGAGTGCCACCTCGGGACTTCTTGAGCAGTACTTC

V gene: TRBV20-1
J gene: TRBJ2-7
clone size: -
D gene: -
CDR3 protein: CSASLARPYEQYF
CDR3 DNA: TGCAGTGCTAGTTTGGCCAGGCCCTACGAGCAGTACTTC

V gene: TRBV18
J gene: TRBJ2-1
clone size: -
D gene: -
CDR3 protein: CASSPIGGSGGNEQFF
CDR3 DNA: TGTGCCAGCTCACCCATCGGGGGTAGCGGAGGGAATGAGCAGTTCTTC

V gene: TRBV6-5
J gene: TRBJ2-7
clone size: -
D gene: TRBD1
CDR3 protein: CASRTFGDRGYEQYF
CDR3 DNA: TGTGCCAGCAGAACCTTCGGAGACAGGGGCTACGAGCAGTACTTC

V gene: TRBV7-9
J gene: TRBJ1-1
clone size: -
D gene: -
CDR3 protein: CASHTGSSNTEAFF
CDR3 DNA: TGTGCCAGCCACACAGGCTCTTCGAACACTGAAGCTTTCTTT

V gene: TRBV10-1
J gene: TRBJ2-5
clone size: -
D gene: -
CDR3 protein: CASSATGETQYF
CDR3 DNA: TGCGCCAGCAGTGCGACTGGGGAGACCCAGTACTTC

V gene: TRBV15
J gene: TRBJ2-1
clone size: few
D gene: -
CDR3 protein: CATSRARGYANEQFF
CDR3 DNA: TGTGCCACCAGCAGAGCCCGCGGTTATGCCAATGAGCAGTTCTTC

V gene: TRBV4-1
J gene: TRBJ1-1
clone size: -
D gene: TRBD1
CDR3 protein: CASSQGAGGTEAFF
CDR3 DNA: TGCGCCAGCAGCCAAGGGGCAGGGGGGACTGAAGCTTTCTTT

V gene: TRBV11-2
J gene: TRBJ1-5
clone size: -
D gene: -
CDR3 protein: CASSLGENSNQPQHF
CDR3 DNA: TGTGCCAGCAGCCTTGGAGAGAATAGCAATCAGCCCCAGCATTTT

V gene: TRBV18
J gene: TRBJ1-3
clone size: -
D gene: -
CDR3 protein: CASSPSSAVNTIYF
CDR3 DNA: TGTGCCAGCTCACCATCCTCGGCGGTAAACACCATATATTTT

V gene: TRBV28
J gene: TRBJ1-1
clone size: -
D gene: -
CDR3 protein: CASSRVGVRTEAFF
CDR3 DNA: TGTGCCAGCAGCCGGGTCGGGGTTCGCACTGAAGCTTTCTTT

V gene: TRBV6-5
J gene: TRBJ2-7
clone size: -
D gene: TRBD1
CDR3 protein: CASRAGTGFYEQYF
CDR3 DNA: TGTGCCAGCAGGGCCGGGACAGGGTTCTACGAGCAGTACTTC